This entry lists 16 T cell receptor beta chains sequenced from one sample in a study of CD8 T cells in Susac syndrome. Random-hexamer reverse transcription was applied to roughly 0.5 to 1 ug RNA. TCRdb analysed the immunoSEQ multiplex PCR reads with MiXCR anew, one entry per CDR3 protein. Found here are around 69,000 distinct CDR3 sequences, approximately 93% of them singletons; the top ten hold less than 0.55%. Sequenced input: CD8+ T cells from PBMCs. The receptor source for this set is a human donor with Susac syndrome.

The chain links TRBV20-1 to TRBJ2-7; 12 nucleotides align to TRBD2. CDR3 length equals 18 residues. CDR1 is DFQATT, CDR2 SNEGSKA, per germline (reference sequence). The V segment lost 4 bases and the J segment 0 bases; nucleotides outside the gene matches: 13. CDR3 nucleotide sequence: TGCAGTGCTATTAACTCTCATCGGACTAGCGGGAACTCCTACGAGCAGTACTTC. As protein: CSAINSHRTSGNSYEQYF.

The CDR3 sequence: CASSFRDTAYNEQFF. CDR3 coding DNA: TGTGCCAGTAGTTTCCGGGACACAGCATACAATGAGCAGTTCTTC. The rearrangement uses TRBV19 and TRBJ2-1, with a possible D match to TRBD1 (6 bases). Germline V lookup: CDR1 LNHDA, CDR2 SQIVND (reference sequence). Trimming took off 5 bases at V and 4 bases at J, with 15 bases between the two ends. The CDR3 extends over 15 amino acids.

The chain recombines TRBV9 with TRBJ1-2; 9 bases line up with TRBD1. V shed 4 bases and J 7 bases; nucleotides not matched to a gene: 26. The CDR3 has 20 residues. Germline V lookup: CDR1 SGDLS, CDR2 YYNGEE. In nucleotides, the CDR3 is TGTGCCAGCAGCAGTAGTTCAGGCCGGGACAGGGCGACCTTTAGGAGTGGCTACACCTTC. Amino acids: CASSSSSGRDRATFRSGYTF.

The chain carries TRBV2 and TRBJ1-1; no definite D call. Trimming removed 3 bases at V and 7 bases at J, with 3 bases between. Per the germline V gene, CDR1 is SNHLY and CDR2 is FYNNEI. This CDR3 spans 10 amino acids. The CDR3 protein is CASSDYEAFF. The CDR3 coding sequence is TGTGCCAGCAGTGATTATGAAGCTTTCTTT.

This clonotype was seen a single time. The rearrangement links TRBV4-2 to TRBJ2-7; 10 bases are shared with TRBD2. With 3 bases clipped from V and 4 bases from J, the junction kept 9 bases outside the gene matches. CDR1 and CDR2 from the germline V gene are LGHNA and YNFKEQ. This CDR3 contains 16 residues. The CDR3 here is CASSQSSGRGDYEQYF. Here the CDR3 DNA reads TGTGCCAGCAGCCAGTCTAGCGGGAGAGGTGATTACGAGCAGTACTTC.

The chain is built from TRBV28 and TRBJ1-5, with 9 bases fitting TRBD1. Germline CDR1 and CDR2: MDHEN and SYDVKM. The CDR3 is 16 amino acids. J gave up 1 base and V 8 bases, and 9 bases lay outside the gene matches. The CDR3 here is CASGYRGLNSNQPQHF. The CDR3 nucleotides are TGTGCCAGCGGCTACAGGGGGCTCAACAGCAATCAGCCCCAGCATTTT.

The rearrangement joins TRBV6-4 to TRBJ2-3, with 12 bases fitting TRBD2. Trimming took 6 bases from V and 5 from J; bases not matched to a gene: 12. Germline V CDR1 and CDR2: MRHNA, SNTAGT. There are 17 residues in the CDR3. In DNA, the CDR3 is TGTGCCAGCAGCCGTAGACTAGCGGGAGACTCTGGAGATACGCAGTATTTT. Its translation is CASSRRLAGDSGDTQYF.

The rearrangement joins TRBV7-6 to TRBJ2-7; D remains ambiguous. The germline CDR1 and CDR2 sequences are SGHVS and FNYEAQ. Trimming took 5 bases from V and 4 from J, leaving 18 bases between them. This CDR3 is 15 amino acids long. The CDR3, as DNA: TGTGCCAGCAGCCCCTCTACGGGCATCGGATACGAGCAGTACTTC. Translated, it gives CASSPSTGIGYEQYF.

A remark on this clonotype: A read error may account for a junction end that differs from germline. The chain joins TRBV2 to TRBJ2-7; a possible D gene is TRBD2 (5 bases). Germline V gene data show CDR1 as SNHLY and CDR2 as FYNNEI. This CDR3 comprises 14 residues. The CDR3 nucleotides are TGTGCCAGCGGTGAGACCGGGCCGACTAAGGAGCAGTACTTC. Its protein is CASGETGPTKEQYF.

The V gene is TRBV7-8, the J gene TRBJ2-1; D is unresolved. CDR3 length: 12 amino acids. V dropped 11 bases and J dropped 6 bases, with 14 bases sitting between them. In germline, CDR1 is SGHVS, CDR2 FQNEAQ. The CDR3 DNA reads as TGTGCCGCCGTGAGGTCGGGCAATGAGCAGTTCTTC. This sequence encodes CAAVRSGNEQFF.

The CDR3 sequence: CASNGGGEKLFF. CDR3 bases: TGTGCCAGCAACGGCGGCGGTGAAAAACTGTTTTTT. The V gene is TRBV2, the J gene TRBJ1-4, with unresolved D. V lost 7 bases and J 7 bases, leaving 10 bases between the germline ends. The CDR3 sequence is 12 residues long. Germline V gene data show CDR1 as SNHLY and CDR2 as FYNNEI.

The chain has TRBV3-1 and TRBJ2-7; TRBD2 aligns across 9 bases. Germline V gene lookup returns CDR1 LGHDT and CDR2 YNNKEL (reference sequence). V was pared by 6 bases and J by 3 bases, with 6 bases of the junction left unmatched. This CDR3 is 14 amino acids long. The CDR3 coding sequence is TGTGCCAGCAGTGACGGACTAGCGCACTACGAGCAGTACTTC. Translating gives CASSDGLAHYEQYF.

This chain connects TRBV6-1 to TRBJ1-5; possible D gene TRBD1, 6 bases. Germline assignment: CDR1 MNHNS and CDR2 SASEGT. The ends were cut back, 6 bases at V and 0 bases at J, with 15 bases in the middle. The CDR3 totals 16 residues. CDR3 sequence (DNA): TGTGCCAGCAGACGCGGGGGCAGCGATAGCAATCAGCCCCAGCATTTT. Translation gives CASRRGGSDSNQPQHF.

This rearrangement joins TRBV7-2 to TRBJ1-1; tentative D call: TRBD1 (6 bases). V dropped 1 base and J dropped 5 bases, with 23 bases sitting between them. There are 18 residues in the CDR3. Germline CDR1 SGHTA, CDR2 FQGNSA. CDR3: CASSLDSQLRGAGTEAFF. CDR3 DNA: TGTGCCAGCAGCTTAGACTCTCAACTAAGGGGGGCGGGAACTGAAGCTTTCTTT.

This rearrangement joins TRBV27 to TRBJ2-7; TRBD1 agrees at 7 bases. The germline CDR1 and CDR2 sequences are MNHEY and SMNVEV (reference sequence). Unmatched junction bases numbered 10, after V lost 10 bases and J lost 4 bases. The CDR3 runs to 13 residues. As DNA, the CDR3 is TGTGCCACCGGGGACAGCCGACGGTACGAGCAGTACTTC. The encoded protein is CATGDSRRYEQYF.

This clonotype was seen once. The rearrangement links TRBV20-1 to TRBJ1-6; TRBD1 agrees at 9 bases. CDR3 length: 14 amino acids. The germline CDR1 and CDR2 sequences are DFQATT and SNEGSKA (reference sequence). V shed 2 bases and J 7 bases; nucleotides not matched to a gene: 3. The CDR3 DNA is TGCAGTGCTAGAAGACAGGGGGAGAATTCACCCCTCCACTTT. Its translation: CSARRQGENSPLHF.